This T cell receptor (beta chain) came from a study of T cells in Graves' hyperthyroidism and ophthalmopathy. Study-wide points: Blood samples included most of the expanded thyroid clonotypes exceeding 0.001.

The ends lost 6 bases at V and 3 bases at J; junction bases unmatched: 17. Germline CDR1 is SQVTM and CDR2 is ANQGSEA. This CDR3 region has 17 residues. TCR beta CDR3 regions were amplified from RNA. HTBI primers were employed in a first-round RT-PCR of the TCR CDR3. MiXCR was run by TCRdb on the multiplex PCR reads, yielding one entry per CDR3 protein. The repertoire holds around 350,000 distinct CDR3 sequences, around a quarter seen once, with roughly 80% in the top ten. This clonotype showed up just a few times. As yet, its antigen is unknown. Over 18 months, lack of ophthalmopathy progression marked Graves' hyperthyroidism as stable.

The sequence was collected from a man in his fifties or sixties with Graves' hyperthyroidism. The chain combines TRBV29-1 with TRBJ1-2; 9 bases align to TRBD1. The sample was blood. As DNA, the CDR3 is TGCAGCGTCCTAAACCGGGGTAGGGACAGGGTCCACTATGGCTACACCTTC. It codes for CSVLNRGRDRVHYGYTF.